The sequence of this T cell receptor (beta chain) was determined in a study of response to subunit inactivated influenza vaccine (dated by TCRdb to about 2018). Turning to the overall study: Deep quantitative T cell receptor repertoire profiling was used in the study to track responses to a trivalent subunit inactivated influenza vaccine. The paper as a whole reports these results and caveats: According to the authors, only a limited number of new T cells may be recruited by each seasonal influenza vaccination.

Receptors were amplified or captured by RT-PCR. The sequencer listed for this sample is Illumina HiSeq 2500. The public reads were quality trimmed at Q25 with fastp and then assembled into clones with MiXCR by TCRdb, keeping productive beta chains. Every entry covers one CDR3 protein and lists the most common genes and DNA from its rows. This sample comprises hundreds of thousands of distinct CDR3 sequences, approximately 10% of them detected only once. The ten biggest clones cover about a tenth of the sample. This clonotype came up a few times. The specificity of this receptor is unknown. Base qualities were left out, and no much larger clone turns up one base away. Taken from the germline V gene, the CDR1 and CDR2 loops are MDHEN and SYDVKM. V loses 4 bases, J loses 4 bases, and the germline ends lie 14 bases apart. The CDR3 has 14 amino acids, counting the end cysteine and phenylalanine. This entry keeps only the CDR3 DNA: 42 bases, framed from base 1.

This receptor was identified in a man in his forties or fifties who received an inactivated influenza vaccine. Donor details come from another sample of the same person, matched by shared clones. The source material was PBMCs from blood, sampled on the day of vaccination. The receptor chain draws on TRBV28 and TRBJ2-7; TRBD1 is a weak D gene call, 6 bases matching. The DNA is TGTGCCAGCAGTTACACACAGGGTTTGTACGAGCAGTACTTC. This codes for CASSYTQGLYEQYF.